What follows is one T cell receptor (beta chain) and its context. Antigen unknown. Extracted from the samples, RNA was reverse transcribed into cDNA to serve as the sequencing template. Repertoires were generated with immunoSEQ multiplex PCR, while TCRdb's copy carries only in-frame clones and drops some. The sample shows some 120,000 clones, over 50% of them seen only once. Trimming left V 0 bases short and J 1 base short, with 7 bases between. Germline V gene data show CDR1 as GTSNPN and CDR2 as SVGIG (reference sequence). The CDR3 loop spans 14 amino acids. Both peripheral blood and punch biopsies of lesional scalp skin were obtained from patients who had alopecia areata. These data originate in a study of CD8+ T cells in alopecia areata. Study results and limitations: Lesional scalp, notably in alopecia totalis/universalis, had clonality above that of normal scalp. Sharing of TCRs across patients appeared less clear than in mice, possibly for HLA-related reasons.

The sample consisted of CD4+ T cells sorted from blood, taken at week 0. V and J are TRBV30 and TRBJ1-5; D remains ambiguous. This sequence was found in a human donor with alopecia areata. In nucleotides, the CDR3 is TGTGCCTGGAGTGTCGAGGTGAGCAATCAGCCCCAGCATTTT. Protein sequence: CAWSVEVSNQPQHF. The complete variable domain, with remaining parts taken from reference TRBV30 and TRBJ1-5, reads SQTIHQWPATLVQPVGSPLSLECTVEGTSNPNLYWYRQAAGRGLQLLFYSVGIGQISSEVPQNLSASRPQDRQFILSSKKLLLSDSGFYLCAWSVEVSNQPQHFGDGTRLSIL.